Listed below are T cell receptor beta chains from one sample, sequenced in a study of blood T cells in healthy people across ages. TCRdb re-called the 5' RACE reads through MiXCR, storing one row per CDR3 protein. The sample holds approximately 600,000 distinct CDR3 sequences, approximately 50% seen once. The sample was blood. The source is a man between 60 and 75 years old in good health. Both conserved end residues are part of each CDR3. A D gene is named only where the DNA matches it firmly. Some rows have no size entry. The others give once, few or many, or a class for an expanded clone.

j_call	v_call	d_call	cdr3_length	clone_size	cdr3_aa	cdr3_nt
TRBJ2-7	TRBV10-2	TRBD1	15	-	CASSGWGQGRGEQYF	TGCGCCAGCAGTGGTTGGGGACAGGGCAGGGGCGAGCAGTACTTC
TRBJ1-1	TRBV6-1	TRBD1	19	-	CASSPSLRDRGVWNTEAFF	TGTGCCAGCAGCCCGTCCCTCCGGGACAGGGGCGTTTGGAACACTGAAGCTTTCTTT
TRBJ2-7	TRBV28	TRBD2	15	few	CASSSLAGGTYEQYF	TGTGCCAGCAGTTCATTAGCGGGGGGGACCTACGAGCAGTACTTC
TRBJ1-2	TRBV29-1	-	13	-	CSVEDPGIYGYTF	TGCAGCGTTGAAGATCCAGGGATCTATGGCTACACCTTC
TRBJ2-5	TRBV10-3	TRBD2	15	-	CAIKKGLAGQETQYF	TGTGCCATCAAAAAGGGACTAGCGGGTCAAGAGACCCAGTACTTC
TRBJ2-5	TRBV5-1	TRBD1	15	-	CASSTTGTGKETQYF	TGCGCCAGCAGCACGACCGGGACAGGGAAAGAGACCCAGTACTTC
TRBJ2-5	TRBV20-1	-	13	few	CSARSWSQETQYF	TGCAGTGCTAGGTCGTGGTCCCAAGAGACCCAGTACTTC
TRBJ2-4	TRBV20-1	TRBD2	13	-	CGAGGPAKNIQYF	TGCGGGGCGGGGGGCCCCGCCAAAAACATTCAGTACTTC
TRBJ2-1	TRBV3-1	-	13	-	CASSQMAPNEQFF	TGTGCCAGCAGCCAGATGGCCCCAAATGAGCAGTTCTTC
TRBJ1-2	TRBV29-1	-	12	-	CSASPGAEGYTF	TGCAGCGCGTCCCCCGGGGCCGAAGGCTACACCTTC
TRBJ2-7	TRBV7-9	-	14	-	CASSRGQVPYEQYF	TGTGCCAGCAGCAGAGGGCAGGTTCCCTACGAGCAGTACTTC
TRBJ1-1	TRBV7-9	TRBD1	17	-	CASSARPGQGPNTEAFF	TGTGCCAGCAGCGCCCGGCCGGGACAGGGACCGAACACTGAAGCTTTCTTT